These 21 T cell receptor beta chains share one sample of origin, sequenced in a study of T cells in Graves' hyperthyroidism and ophthalmopathy. Amplification targeted TCR beta CDR3 regions from RNA transcripts. HTBI primers were employed in a first-round RT-PCR of the TCR CDR3. TCRdb fed the multiplex PCR reads into MiXCR, producing one record per CDR3 protein. The repertoire holds about 290,000 distinct CDR3 sequences, with around 13% as singletons. The sequenced sample was blood. Receptors originate from a woman in her 40s with Graves' hyperthyroidism.

The table lists this clonotype with many counts. The V and J genes are TRBV27 and TRBJ1-2; D unresolved. This CDR3 has 13 amino acids. CDR1 is MNHEY, CDR2 SMNVEV, per germline (reference sequence). V dropped 4 bases and J dropped 5 bases, with 11 bases sitting between them. CDR3 amino acids: CASSSREAYGYTF. The CDR3 DNA sequence: TGTGCCAGCAGTTCAAGGGAGGCGTATGGCTACACCTTC.

This clonotype occurred many times. The chain joins TRBV29-1 to TRBJ1-2; D gene unclear. The ends were cut back, 7 bases at V and 4 bases at J, with 10 bases in the middle. In germline, CDR1 is SQVTM, CDR2 ANQGSEA. The CDR3 consists of 11 residues. The DNA for the CDR3 is TGCAGCGGCGGGAGCCTCTATGGCTACACCTTC. Translating it yields CSGGSLYGYTF.

The V call is TRBV30, the J call TRBJ1-2; TRBD1 matches at 8 bases. From germline, CDR1 is GTSNPN and CDR2 SVGIG (reference sequence). V was clipped by 1 base and J by 8 bases; unmatched bases: 9. This CDR3 spans 14 amino acids. CDR3 amino acids: CAWSAPGGGGGYTF. In DNA form, the CDR3 reads TGTGCCTGGAGTGCCCCAGGGGGCGGGGGGGGCTACACCTTC.

In this sample, this clonotype turned up many times. This chain links TRBV5-5 with TRBJ1-1; possibly TRBD1 for D (6 bases). The CDR3 has 12 amino acids. Germline CDR1 and CDR2: SGHKS and YYEKEE (reference sequence). V was trimmed by 4 bases and J by 7 bases, leaving 11 bases between them. CDR3 sequence reads: CASSRGQLEAFF. The CDR3 DNA reads as TGTGCCAGCAGCCGAGGACAGCTTGAAGCTTTCTTT.

The chain uses TRBV3-1 and TRBJ2-2, with TRBD2 matching over 13 bases. The length of the CDR3 is 20 residues. The V segment lost 0 bases and the J segment 6 bases; nucleotides outside the gene matches: 13. Germline CDR1 and CDR2: LGHDT and YNNKEL (reference sequence). The chain's CDR3 is CASSQDHTSGRALGAGELFF. The CDR3 region has the DNA TGTGCCAGCAGCCAAGACCATACTAGCGGGAGGGCCCTCGGGGCCGGGGAGCTGTTTTTT.

Many counts were recorded for this clonotype. The chain joins TRBV6-1 to TRBJ1-1; TRBD1 might be the D (5 bases). The CDR3 is made up of 16 amino acids. In germline, CDR1 is MNHNS, CDR2 SASEGT. V dropped 7 bases and J dropped 0 bases, with 18 bases sitting between them. CDR3 loop: CASNVGVGHMNTEAFF. In DNA form, the CDR3 reads TGTGCCAGCAACGTTGGGGTGGGGCATATGAACACTGAAGCTTTCTTT.

The genes are TRBV5-4 and TRBJ2-7, with TRBD1 as a possible D gene (7 bases). CDR1 SGHNT and CDR2 YYREEE come from the germline V gene (reference sequence). V lost 0 bases and J 4 bases, leaving 11 bases between the germline ends. The CDR3 runs 14 residues. As DNA, the CDR3 is TGTGCCAGCAGCTTGGCGGAGGGGGCGTACGAGCAGTACTTC. Its protein product is CASSLAEGAYEQYF. The entire variable domain, with the rest obtained from reference TRBV5-4 and TRBJ2-7, is as follows: ETGVTQSPTHLIKTRGQQVTLRCSSQSGHNTVSWYQQALGQGPQFIFQYYREEENGRGNFPPRFSGLQFPNYSSELNVNALELDDSALYLCASSLAEGAYEQYFGPGTRLTVT.

CDR3 protein: CASSRYEQGTEAFF. The CDR3 nucleotides read TGCGCCAGCAGCCGGTACGAACAGGGGACTGAAGCTTTCTTT. The rearrangement joins TRBV4-1 to TRBJ1-1, with 7 positions matching TRBD1. V lost 4 bases, J lost 5 bases, and 7 bases stayed unmatched. Germline V gives CDR1 MGHRA, CDR2 YSYEKL. The CDR3 has 14 amino acids.

This clonotype was seen repeatedly, ten times or more. The V call is TRBV24-1, the J call TRBJ2-5; either TRBD1 or TRBD2 may supply D (5 bases each). Germline V gene data show CDR1 as KGHDR and CDR2 as SFDVKD. The CDR3 extends over 12 amino acids. With 7 bases removed from V and 3 bases from J, the gap between germline ends came to 8 bases. CDR3 sequence reads: CATSRGEETQYF. The CDR3 nucleotides read TGTGCCACCAGCCGGGGCGAAGAGACCCAGTACTTC.

The table lists this clonotype with many counts. The chain employs TRBV20-1 and TRBJ2-2, with unresolved D. CDR3 length: 14 amino acids. In germline, CDR1 is DFQATT, CDR2 SNEGSKA (reference sequence). The V end lost 5 bases, the J end lost 6 bases, and 16 bases lay between the germline ends. CDR3 DNA: TGCAGTGCTCTTGATCGGGCGTGGGCCGGGGAGCTGTTTTTT. Protein sequence: CSALDRAWAGELFF.

In its sample, this clonotype was seen a few times. V usage is TRBV2 and J usage is TRBJ2-2; 10 nucleotides agree with TRBD2. CDR3 length equals 16 residues. With 3 bases clipped from V and 2 bases from J, the junction kept 3 bases outside the gene matches. Germline lookup yields CDR1 SNHLY and CDR2 FYNNEI. CDR3 bases: TGTGCCAGCAGTGATTCTAGCGGGAGTAACACCGGGGAGCTGTTTTTT. It translates to CASSDSSGSNTGELFF.

This clonotype was counted ten times or more. CDR3 bases: TGTGCCAGCAGTGAATTTTGGGGTCCCACTGAAGCTTTCTTT. This sequence encodes CASSEFWGPTEAFF. The rearrangement links TRBV2 to TRBJ1-1; D is uncertain. The CDR3 is 14 amino acids. Deletions cut 2 bases from V and 4 bases from J, with 11 bases between. Germline V lookup: CDR1 SNHLY, CDR2 FYNNEI.

In this sample, this clonotype turned up many times. The CDR3 sequence is CASSVSQGYEQYF. CDR3 nucleotides: TGTGCCAGCAGTGTCTCACAGGGGTACGAGCAGTACTTC. The rearrangement joins TRBV27 to TRBJ2-7; 7 bases agree with TRBD1. J gave up 4 bases and V 5 bases, and 5 bases lay outside the gene matches. This CDR3 region has 13 residues. Germline CDR1 and CDR2: MNHEY and SMNVEV (reference sequence).

Concerning this clonotype itself: With a much larger clone just one base away, this may be a read error. The rearrangement joins TRBV28 to TRBJ2-1, with D possibly called TRBD1 or TRBD2 (6 bases each). Looked up from germline, CDR1 is MDHEN and CDR2 is SYDVKM. The CDR3 extends over 13 amino acids. The CDR3 bases are TGTACCAGCAGCCCGCGAGGGGGGAATGAGCAGTTCTTC. It encodes CTSSPRGGNEQFF. Drawing the rest from reference TRBV28 and TRBJ2-1, the complete variable domain is DVKVTQSSRYLVKRTGEKVFLECVQDMDHENMFWYRQDPGLGLRLIYFSYDVKMKEKGDIPEGYSVSREKKERFSLILESASTNQTSMYLCTSSPRGGNEQFFGPGTRLTVL.

This clonotype was counted ten times or more. In DNA form, the CDR3 reads TGTGCCAGCATTGGGGTGAGGGGCCAGTCAAGCTCCTACAATGAGCAGTTCTTC. The encoded protein is CASIGVRGQSSSYNEQFF. This chain uses TRBV6-1 with TRBJ2-1; D may correspond to TRBD1 or TRBD2 (5 bases each). This CDR3 region has 18 residues. Trimming stripped 7 bases from V and 0 bases from J, with 22 bases between. Germline CDR1 is MNHNS and CDR2 is SASEGT.

At least ten counts were recorded for this clonotype. The rearrangement links TRBV28 to TRBJ2-1; 10 nucleotides agree with TRBD1. The CDR3 extends over 16 amino acids. CDR1 is MDHEN, CDR2 SYDVKM, per germline. V shed 6 bases and J 4 bases; nucleotides not matched to a gene: 9. Here the CDR3 DNA reads TGTGCCAGCAGGGGGACAGGGGAGGACTTTTACAATGAGCAGTTCTTC. Its protein product is CASRGTGEDFYNEQFF. The variable domain in full, with the rest retrieved from reference TRBV28 and TRBJ2-1, is DVKVTQSSRYLVKRTGEKVFLECVQDMDHENMFWYRQDPGLGLRLIYFSYDVKMKEKGDIPEGYSVSREKKERFSLILESASTNQTSMYLCASRGTGEDFYNEQFFGPGTRLTVL.

This clonotype has more than one count but fewer than ten. The J gene is TRBJ2-5, the V gene TRBV15, with D uncertain. The CDR3 spans 15 residues. Germline V lookup: CDR1 LNHNV, CDR2 YYDKDF (reference sequence). V lost 0 bases, J lost 2 bases, and 10 bases lay in between. CDR3 loop: CATSRDAKQQETQYF. In nucleotides, the CDR3 is TGTGCCACCAGCAGAGATGCCAAGCAGCAAGAGACCCAGTACTTC.

This clonotype was picked up many times. V gene TRBV24-1 combines with J gene TRBJ2-5; D might be TRBD2 (5 bases). The CDR3 consists of 15 residues. Looked up from germline, CDR1 is KGHDR and CDR2 is SFDVKD. The V end lost 2 bases, the J end lost 2 bases, and 11 bases lay between the germline ends. In DNA, the CDR3 is TGTGCCACCAGTGATTCTACCGGGATACAAGAGACCCAGTACTTC. It yields the protein CATSDSTGIQETQYF.

This clonotype has at least ten counts. The chain uses TRBV11-2 and TRBJ2-2; 10 bases are a match to TRBD2. This CDR3 comprises 16 residues. The ends lost 3 bases at V and 3 bases at J; junction bases unmatched: 4. CDR1 is SGHAT and CDR2 is FQNNGV in the germline V gene. CDR3 residues: CASSFEREGYTGELFF. DNA for the CDR3: TGTGCCAGCAGCTTCGAGCGGGAGGGCTACACCGGGGAGCTGTTTTTT.

Many counts were recorded for this clonotype. The V and J genes are TRBV2 and TRBJ2-1; D tentatively reads TRBD1 or TRBD2 (5 bases each). Trimming removed 5 bases at V and 9 bases at J, with 8 bases between. Germline V gives CDR1 SNHLY, CDR2 FYNNEI. There are 11 residues in the CDR3. The CDR3 sequence is CASSSGTEQFF. The DNA of the CDR3 is TGTGCCAGCAGTTCAGGGACTGAGCAGTTCTTC.

This clonotype was found many times. This chain uses TRBV7-8 with TRBJ2-4; tentatively, D is TRBD1 or TRBD2 (5 bases each). The CDR3 is 18 residues long. The V end was cut by 1 base, the J end by 0 bases, with 16 bases between. Germline CDR1 and CDR2: SGHVS and FQNEAQ. CDR3 coding DNA: TGTGCCAGCAGCTTAGTGAGGGGCCTCAGCCTAGCCAAAAACATTCAGTACTTC. Protein sequence: CASSLVRGLSLAKNIQYF.